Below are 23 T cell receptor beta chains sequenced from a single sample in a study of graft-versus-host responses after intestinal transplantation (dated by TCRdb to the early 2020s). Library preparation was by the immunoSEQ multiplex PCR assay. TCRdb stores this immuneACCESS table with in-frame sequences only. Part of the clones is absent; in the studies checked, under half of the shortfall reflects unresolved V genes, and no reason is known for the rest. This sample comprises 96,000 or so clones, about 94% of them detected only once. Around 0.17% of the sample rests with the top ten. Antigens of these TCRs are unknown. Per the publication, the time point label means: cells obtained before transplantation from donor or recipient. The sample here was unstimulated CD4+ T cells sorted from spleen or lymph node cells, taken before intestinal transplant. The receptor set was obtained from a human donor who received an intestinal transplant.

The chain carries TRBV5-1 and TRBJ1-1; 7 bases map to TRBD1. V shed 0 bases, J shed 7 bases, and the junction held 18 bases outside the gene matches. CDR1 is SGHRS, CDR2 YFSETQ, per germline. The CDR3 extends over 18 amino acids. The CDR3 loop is CASSLALGPLQGLNEAFF. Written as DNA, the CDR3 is TGCGCCAGCAGCTTGGCTCTTGGGCCTTTACAGGGGTTGAATGAAGCTTTCTTT.

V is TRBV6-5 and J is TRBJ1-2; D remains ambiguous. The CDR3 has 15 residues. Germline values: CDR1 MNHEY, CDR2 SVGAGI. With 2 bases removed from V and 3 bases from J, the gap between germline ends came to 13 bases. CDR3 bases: TGTGCCAGCAGTTACCTCGCAGGTTCTCACTATGGCTACACCTTC. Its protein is CASSYLAGSHYGYTF.

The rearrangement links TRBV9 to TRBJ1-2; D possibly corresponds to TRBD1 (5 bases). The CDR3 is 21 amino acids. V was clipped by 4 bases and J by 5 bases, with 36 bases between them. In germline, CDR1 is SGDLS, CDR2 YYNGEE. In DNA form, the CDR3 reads TGTGCCAGCAGCTCCCAGAAAGGACGGGGGAACCACCTCGGGGTCTCTTATGGCTACACCTTC. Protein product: CASSSQKGRGNHLGVSYGYTF. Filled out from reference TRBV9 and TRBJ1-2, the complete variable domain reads DSGVTQTPKHLITATGQRVTLRCSPRSGDLSVYWYQQSLDQGLQFLIQYYNGEERAKGNILERFSAQQFPDLHSELNLSSLELGDSALYFCASSSQKGRGNHLGVSYGYTFGSGTRLTVV.

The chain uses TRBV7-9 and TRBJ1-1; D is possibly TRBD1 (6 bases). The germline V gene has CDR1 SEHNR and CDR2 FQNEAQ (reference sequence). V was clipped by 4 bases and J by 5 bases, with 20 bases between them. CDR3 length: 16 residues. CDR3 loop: CASSWGGWGVGTEAFF. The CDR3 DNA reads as TGTGCCAGCAGCTGGGGGGGCTGGGGGGTGGGTACTGAAGCTTTCTTT.

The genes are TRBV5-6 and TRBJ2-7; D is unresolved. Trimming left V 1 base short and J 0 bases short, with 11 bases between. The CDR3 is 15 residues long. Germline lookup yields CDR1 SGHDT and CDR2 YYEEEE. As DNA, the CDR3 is TGTGCCAGCAGCTTGCGTTTTTACAGCTCCTACGAGCAGTACTTC. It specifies CASSLRFYSSYEQYF.

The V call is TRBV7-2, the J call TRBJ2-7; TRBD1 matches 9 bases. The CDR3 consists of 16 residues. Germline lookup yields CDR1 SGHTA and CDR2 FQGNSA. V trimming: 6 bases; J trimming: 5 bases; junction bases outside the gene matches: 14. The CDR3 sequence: CASSWPGGTGSDEQYF. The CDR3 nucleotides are TGTGCCAGCAGTTGGCCGGGCGGGACAGGGAGTGACGAGCAGTACTTC.

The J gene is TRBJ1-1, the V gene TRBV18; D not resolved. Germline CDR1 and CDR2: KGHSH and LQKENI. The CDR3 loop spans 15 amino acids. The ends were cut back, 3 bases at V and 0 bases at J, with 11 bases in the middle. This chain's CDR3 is CASSPRHTLNTEAFF. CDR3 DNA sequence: TGTGCCAGCTCACCGAGGCACACTTTGAACACTGAAGCTTTCTTT.

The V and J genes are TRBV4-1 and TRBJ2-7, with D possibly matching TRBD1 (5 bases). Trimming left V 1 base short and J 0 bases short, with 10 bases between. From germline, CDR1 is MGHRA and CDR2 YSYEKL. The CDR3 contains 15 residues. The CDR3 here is CASSQAGFSSYEQYF. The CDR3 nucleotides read TGCGCCAGCAGCCAAGCAGGGTTTAGCTCCTACGAGCAGTACTTC.

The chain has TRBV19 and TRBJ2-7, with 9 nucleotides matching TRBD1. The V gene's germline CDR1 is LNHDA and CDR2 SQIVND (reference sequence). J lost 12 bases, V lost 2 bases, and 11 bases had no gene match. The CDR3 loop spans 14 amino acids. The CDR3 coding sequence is TGTGCCAGTAGTATATCCGGGACAGGGTCTCGTCTGTACTTC. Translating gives CASSISGTGSRLYF.

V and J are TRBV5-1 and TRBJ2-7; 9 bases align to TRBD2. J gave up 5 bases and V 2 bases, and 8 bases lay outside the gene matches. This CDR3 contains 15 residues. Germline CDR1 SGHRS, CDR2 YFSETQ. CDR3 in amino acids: CASSLLAGVGHEQYF. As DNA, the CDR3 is TGCGCCAGCAGCTTATTAGCGGGAGTTGGCCACGAGCAGTACTTC.

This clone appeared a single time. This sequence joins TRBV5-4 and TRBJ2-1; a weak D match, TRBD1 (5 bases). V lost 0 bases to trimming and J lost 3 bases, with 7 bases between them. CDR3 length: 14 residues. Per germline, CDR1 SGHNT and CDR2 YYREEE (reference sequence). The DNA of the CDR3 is TGTGCCAGCAGCTTGGTAGGGGACTACAATGAGCAGTTCTTC. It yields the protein CASSLVGDYNEQFF. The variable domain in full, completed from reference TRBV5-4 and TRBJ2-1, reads ETGVTQSPTHLIKTRGQQVTLRCSSQSGHNTVSWYQQALGQGPQFIFQYYREEENGRGNFPPRFSGLQFPNYSSELNVNALELDDSALYLCASSLVGDYNEQFFGPGTRLTVL.

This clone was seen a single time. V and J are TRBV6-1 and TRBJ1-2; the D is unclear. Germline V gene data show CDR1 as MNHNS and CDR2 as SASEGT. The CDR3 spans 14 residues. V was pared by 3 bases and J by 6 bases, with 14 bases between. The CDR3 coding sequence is TGTGCCAGCAGTGATCATACTAGGCAGAATGGCTACACCTTC. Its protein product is CASSDHTRQNGYTF.

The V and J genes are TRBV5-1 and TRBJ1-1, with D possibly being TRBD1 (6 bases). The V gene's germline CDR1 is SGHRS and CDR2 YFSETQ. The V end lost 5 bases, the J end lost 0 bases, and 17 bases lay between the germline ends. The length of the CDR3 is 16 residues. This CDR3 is CASSSHWTAMNTEAFF. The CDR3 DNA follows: TGCGCCAGCAGTTCTCACTGGACAGCCATGAACACTGAAGCTTTCTTT.

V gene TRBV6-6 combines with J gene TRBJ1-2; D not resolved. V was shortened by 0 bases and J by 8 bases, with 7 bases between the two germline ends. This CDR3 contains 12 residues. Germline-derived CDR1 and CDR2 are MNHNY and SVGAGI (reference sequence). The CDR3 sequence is CASSYSSRGYTF. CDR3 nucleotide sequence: TGTGCCAGCAGTTACTCGAGCAGGGGCTACACCTTC.

CDR3 amino acids: CASSIVGSYTDTQYF. CDR3 coding DNA: TGTGCCAGTAGTATAGTGGGCAGCTACACAGATACGCAGTATTTT. V usage is TRBV19 and J usage is TRBJ2-3; D remains ambiguous. CDR3 length: 15 residues. V was cut by 1 base and J by 2 bases, with 10 bases left in between. From germline, CDR1 is LNHDA and CDR2 SQIVND (reference sequence).

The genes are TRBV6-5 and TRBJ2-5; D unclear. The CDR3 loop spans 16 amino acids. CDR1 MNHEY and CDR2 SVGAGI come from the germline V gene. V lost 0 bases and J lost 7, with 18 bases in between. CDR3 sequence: CASSYSSGIGVVTQYF. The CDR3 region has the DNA TGTGCCAGCAGTTACTCCTCCGGTATTGGAGTGGTGACCCAGTACTTC.

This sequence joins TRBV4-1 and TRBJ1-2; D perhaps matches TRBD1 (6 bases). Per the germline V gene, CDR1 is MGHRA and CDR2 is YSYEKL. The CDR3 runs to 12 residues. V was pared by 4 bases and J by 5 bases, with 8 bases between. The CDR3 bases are TGCGCCAGCAGCCGCAGGGGATATGGCTACACCTTC. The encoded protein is CASSRRGYGYTF.

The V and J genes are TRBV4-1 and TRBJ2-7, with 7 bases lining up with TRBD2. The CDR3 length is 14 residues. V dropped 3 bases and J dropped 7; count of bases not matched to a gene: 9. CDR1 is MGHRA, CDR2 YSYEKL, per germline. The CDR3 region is CASSHIGRKGEQYF. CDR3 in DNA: TGCGCCAGCAGCCATATCGGGAGGAAGGGAGAGCAGTACTTC.

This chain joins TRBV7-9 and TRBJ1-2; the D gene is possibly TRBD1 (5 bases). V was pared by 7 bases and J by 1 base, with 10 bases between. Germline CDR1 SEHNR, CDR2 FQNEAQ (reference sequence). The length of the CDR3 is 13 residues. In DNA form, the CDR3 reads TGTGCCAGCAACGGAGACAGTAACTATGGCTACACCTTC. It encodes CASNGDSNYGYTF.

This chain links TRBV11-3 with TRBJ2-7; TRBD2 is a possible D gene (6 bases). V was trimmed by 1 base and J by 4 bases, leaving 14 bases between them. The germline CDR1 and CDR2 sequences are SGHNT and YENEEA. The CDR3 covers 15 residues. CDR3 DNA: TGTGCCAGCAGCTTAGGGGAGGAGGGAAGGTACGAGCAGTACTTC. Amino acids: CASSLGEEGRYEQYF.

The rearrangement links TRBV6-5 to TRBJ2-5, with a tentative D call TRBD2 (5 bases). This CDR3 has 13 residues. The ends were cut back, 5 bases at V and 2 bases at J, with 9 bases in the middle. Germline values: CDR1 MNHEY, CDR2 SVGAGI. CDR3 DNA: TGTGCCAGCAGTAACGGGATACAAGAGACCCAGTACTTC. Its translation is CASSNGIQETQYF.

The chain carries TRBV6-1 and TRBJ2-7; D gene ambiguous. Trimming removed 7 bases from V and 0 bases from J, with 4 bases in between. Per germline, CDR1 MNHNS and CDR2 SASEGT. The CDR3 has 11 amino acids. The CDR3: CASTFSYEQYF. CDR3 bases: TGTGCCAGCACTTTCTCCTACGAGCAGTACTTC.

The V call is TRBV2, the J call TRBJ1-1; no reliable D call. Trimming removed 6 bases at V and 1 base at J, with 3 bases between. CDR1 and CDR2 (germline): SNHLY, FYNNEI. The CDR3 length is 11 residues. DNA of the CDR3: TGTGCCAGCAGACAGAACACTGAAGCTTTCTTT. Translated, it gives CASRQNTEAFF.